The next 23 T cell receptor beta chains were all read from a single sample in a study of T cell responses to AZD1222 COVID-19 vaccine. Only in-frame clones appear in the TCRdb table, and some are missing; sequencing was by immunoSEQ multiplex PCR. The sample has around 110,000 clones, 85% to 90% seen once. Material: peripheral blood, obtained on day 0 of AZD1222 vaccination. Receptors were obtained from an adult in good health.

CDR3 amino acids: CASSQGAGTEAFF. The CDR3 coding sequence is TGTGCCAGCAGTCAGGGGGCGGGCACTGAAGCTTTCTTT. The chain combines TRBV27 with TRBJ1-1; 8 bases match TRBD1. This CDR3 comprises 13 residues. The germline V gene has CDR1 MNHEY and CDR2 SMNVEV (reference sequence). Germline trimming cut 5 bases from V and 4 bases from J; bases unmatched to any gene: 3.

The V and J genes are TRBV19 and TRBJ2-7; 7 bases fit TRBD1. There are 14 residues in the CDR3. Germline lookup yields CDR1 LNHDA and CDR2 SQIVND (reference sequence). V was clipped by 5 bases and J by 4 bases; unmatched bases: 8. The CDR3 region is CASSPRQGWYEQYF. Written as DNA, the CDR3 is TGTGCCAGTAGTCCACGACAGGGTTGGTACGAGCAGTACTTC. The full variable domain, its missing parts supplied by reference TRBV19 and TRBJ2-7, is DGGITQSPKYLFRKEGQNVTLSCEQNLNHDAMYWYRQDPGQGLRLIYYSQIVNDFQKGDIAEGYSVSREKKESFPLTVTSAQKNPTAFYLCASSPRQGWYEQYFGPGTRLTVT.

The chain has TRBV5-6 and TRBJ1-6; D is undetermined. CDR1 is SGHDT, CDR2 YYEEEE, per germline. This CDR3 has 16 amino acids. Trimming shortened V by 4 bases and J by 0 bases, and 11 bases separated the two germline ends. CDR3 sequence: CASSPTDGSYNSPLHF. The CDR3 nucleotides are TGTGCCAGCAGCCCCACGGATGGCTCCTATAATTCACCCCTCCACTTT.

The V gene is TRBV7-2, the J gene TRBJ2-5; D is perhaps TRBD2 (6 bases). Between the trimmed V and J ends, which lost 5 bases and 4 bases, there was a span of 20 bases. This CDR3 comprises 16 residues. Germline lookup yields CDR1 SGHTA and CDR2 FQGNSA. This CDR3 reads CASSPPGLTVRETQYF. CDR3 in DNA: TGTGCCAGCAGCCCCCCGGGACTCACGGTCAGAGAGACCCAGTACTTC.

This chain links TRBV11-2 with TRBJ2-7; 11 bases agree with TRBD1. This CDR3 spans 16 amino acids. Germline lookup yields CDR1 SGHAT and CDR2 FQNNGV. Trimming at V came to 4 bases and at J to 6 bases, leaving 11 bases not matched to a gene. CDR3 bases: TGTGCCAGCAGCTCCGCCCCCGGGACAGGGGGTTTCGAGCAGTACTTC. Translation gives CASSSAPGTGGFEQYF.

The chain carries TRBV5-4 and TRBJ2-4; TRBD2 matches at 12 bases. This CDR3 is 16 amino acids long. Germline-derived CDR1 and CDR2 are SGHNT and YYREEE (reference sequence). Losses at the gene ends were 5 bases for V and 0 bases for J; bases not matched to a gene: 3. The chain's CDR3 is CASSSGLAGAKNIQYF. The DNA of the CDR3 is TGTGCCAGCAGTTCGGGACTAGCGGGAGCCAAAAACATTCAGTACTTC. The whole variable domain, filled in from reference TRBV5-4 and TRBJ2-4, reads ETGVTQSPTHLIKTRGQQVTLRCSSQSGHNTVSWYQQALGQGPQFIFQYYREEENGRGNFPPRFSGLQFPNYSSELNVNALELDDSALYLCASSSGLAGAKNIQYFGAGTRLSVL.

The rearrangement uses TRBV6-2 or TRBV6-3 and TRBJ2-1, with 15 bases matching TRBD2. J gave up 5 bases and V 1 base, and 3 bases lay outside the gene matches. The CDR3 is 17 residues long. Per germline, CDR1 MNHEY and CDR2 SVGEGT. DNA for the CDR3: TGTGCCAGCAGTTACTGGACTAGCGGGAGGGCCGACAATGAGCAGTTCTTC. Its protein is CASSYWTSGRADNEQFF.

V and J are TRBV14 and TRBJ1-3; tentatively, D is TRBD1 (5 bases). With 4 bases removed from V and 0 bases from J, the gap between germline ends came to 13 bases. The CDR3 loop spans 16 amino acids. Germline V gene sequence: CDR1 SGHDN, CDR2 FVKESK. CDR3 sequence: CASSPLGAVSGNTIYF. The CDR3 nucleotides read TGTGCCAGCAGCCCCTTAGGGGCCGTCTCTGGAAACACCATATATTTT.

This sequence joins TRBV4-1 and TRBJ1-2; the D is unclear. This CDR3 contains 13 residues. V was shortened by 0 bases and J by 2 bases, with 4 bases between the two germline ends. The germline gives CDR1 MGHRA, CDR2 YSYEKL. The CDR3 is CASSQDNNYGYTF. The CDR3 DNA reads TGCGCCAGCAGCCAAGATAACAACTATGGCTACACCTTC.

This chain connects TRBV7-2 to TRBJ1-2; the D is unclear. The V end was cut by 5 bases, the J end by 5 bases, with 12 bases between. Germline CDR1 SGHTA, CDR2 FQGNSA. This CDR3 has 13 amino acids. CDR3 nucleotide sequence: TGTGCCAGCAGCCAGACCCCTTATTATGGCTACACCTTC. Translating gives CASSQTPYYGYTF.

J is TRBJ1-1 and V is TRBV19; a weak D match, TRBD1 (5 bases). The CDR3 is made up of 14 amino acids. V lost 3 bases and J 0 bases, leaving 8 bases between the germline ends. Germline assignment: CDR1 LNHDA and CDR2 SQIVND (reference sequence). CDR3 DNA: TGTGCCAGTAGTATCGGCAGGGTGAACACTGAAGCTTTCTTT. Its protein is CASSIGRVNTEAFF.

This sequence joins TRBV20-1 and TRBJ1-2; D may be TRBD1 (6 bases). Trimming left V 3 bases short and J 4 bases short, with 12 bases between. CDR1 and CDR2 from the germline V gene are DFQATT and SNEGSKA (reference sequence). There are 13 residues in the CDR3. The CDR3 protein is CSASRGRVYGYTF. The CDR3 DNA reads TGCAGTGCTAGTAGGGGGAGGGTCTATGGCTACACCTTC.

This clone was seen a handful of times. The chain recombines TRBV9 with TRBJ2-3; D is perhaps TRBD1 or TRBD2 (5 bases each). The CDR3 is 14 amino acids. The V end lost 0 bases, the J end lost 3 bases, and 8 bases lay between the germline ends. CDR1 and CDR2 from the germline V gene are SGDLS and YYNGEE. CDR3 amino acids: CASSVGGSTDTQYF. CDR3 bases: TGTGCCAGCAGCGTAGGGGGGTCGACAGATACGCAGTATTTT. Supplemented by reference TRBV9 and TRBJ2-3, the full variable domain reads DSGVTQTPKHLITATGQRVTLRCSPRSGDLSVYWYQQSLDQGLQFLIQYYNGEERAKGNILERFSAQQFPDLHSELNLSSLELGDSALYFCASSVGGSTDTQYFGPGTRLTVL.

The chain has TRBV2 and TRBJ1-6; 8 bases are a match to TRBD1. The J segment lost 7 bases and the V segment lost 7 bases, leaving 9 bases of the junction unmatched. Germline V CDR1 and CDR2: SNHLY, FYNNEI. The length of the CDR3 is 15 residues. For the CDR3, the DNA is TGTGCCAGCAACCTAAACCGACAGGGGAATTCACCCCTCCACTTT. This codes for CASNLNRQGNSPLHF. Combining the CDR3 with reference TRBV2 and TRBJ1-6 gives the whole variable domain EPEVTQTPSHQVTQMGQEVILRCVPISNHLYFYWYRQILGQKVEFLVSFYNNEISEKSEIFDDQFSVERPDGSNFTLKIRSTKLEDSAMYFCASNLNRQGNSPLHFGNGTRLTVT.

The rearrangement links TRBV28 to TRBJ2-7; 11 bases line up with TRBD2. Looked up from germline, CDR1 is MDHEN and CDR2 is SYDVKM. Trimming removed 5 bases from V and 2 bases from J; junction bases left unmatched: 2. This CDR3 contains 14 residues. The DNA of the CDR3 is TGTGCCAGCAGTCTAGCGGGAGGCCCCTACGAGCAGTACTTC. As protein: CASSLAGGPYEQYF.

This chain uses TRBV5-1 with TRBJ2-3; D is possibly TRBD2 (5 bases). The CDR3 has 14 amino acids. CDR1 and CDR2 (germline): SGHRS, YFSETQ. Trimming cost V 2 bases and J 2 bases, with 9 bases left between them. This CDR3 is CASSFGGLTDTQYF. The CDR3 nucleotides read TGCGCCAGCAGCTTTGGCGGGCTCACAGATACGCAGTATTTT.

V usage is TRBV28 and J usage is TRBJ1-1; no reliable D call. Trimming left V 7 bases short and J 0 bases short, with 9 bases between. CDR3 size: 13 residues. The germline CDR1 and CDR2 sequences are MDHEN and SYDVKM. The chain's CDR3 is CASKEDLNTEAFF. Here the CDR3 DNA reads TGTGCCAGCAAAGAAGACTTGAACACTGAAGCTTTCTTT.

The CDR3 loop is CASSLSTGLALNEQFF. DNA of the CDR3: TGCGCCAGCAGCTTGTCGACGGGACTAGCGTTAAATGAGCAGTTCTTC. V and J are TRBV5-1 and TRBJ2-1, with 10 bases aligning to TRBD2. The CDR3 has 16 residues. With 1 base clipped from V and 7 bases from J, the junction kept 8 bases outside the gene matches. The germline gives CDR1 SGHRS, CDR2 YFSETQ.

This clone was picked up one time. The CDR3 bases are TGTGCCAGCAGCGTAGGCGGGGACAGGGAGTCTACGGGAAACACCATATATTTT. It codes for CASSVGGDRESTGNTIYF. The genes are TRBV9 and TRBJ1-3, with TRBD1 matching 9 bases. The V segment lost 0 bases and the J segment 4 bases; nucleotides outside the gene matches: 11. Germline CDR1 reads SGDLS; CDR2 reads YYNGEE. CDR3 length equals 18 residues.

The chain recombines TRBV5-1 with TRBJ1-2; D remains unclear. Looked up from germline, CDR1 is SGHRS and CDR2 is YFSETQ. The V gene lost 4 bases and the J gene lost 7 bases, with 11 bases spanning the gap. CDR3 length equals 12 residues. The CDR3 DNA reads as TGCGCCAGCAGCATGAACTCAGGTGGCTACACCTTC. It encodes CASSMNSGGYTF.

The chain combines TRBV18 with TRBJ2-7, with TRBD1 identical over 8 bases. The CDR3 has 15 residues. V was clipped by 0 bases and J by 8 bases; unmatched bases: 9. The germline V gene encodes CDR1 KGHSH and CDR2 LQKENI. CDR3 in amino acids: CASSPPGRGLGKQYF. The CDR3 nucleotides are TGTGCCAGCTCACCACCGGGCAGGGGGCTGGGAAAGCAGTACTTC. The variable domain in full, with the rest retrieved from reference TRBV18 and TRBJ2-7, is NAGVMQNPRHLVRRRGQEARLRCSPMKGHSHVYWYRQLPEEGLKFMVYLQKENIIDESGMPKERFSAEFPKEGPSILRIQQVVRGDSAAYFCASSPPGRGLGKQYFGPGTRLTVT.

The gene calls are TRBV9 and TRBJ2-2, with 9 bases that match TRBD2. CDR1 and CDR2 (germline): SGDLS, YYNGEE. The CDR3 is 16 residues long. V was pared by 3 bases and J by 9 bases, with 12 bases of the junction left unmatched. In nucleotides, the CDR3 is TGTGCCAGCAGCGAGGGGCCTAGGCGGGAGGGTCGGGAGCTGTTTTTT. This encodes CASSEGPRREGRELFF.

The chain recombines TRBV25-1 with TRBJ2-3, with D hard to call. CDR3 length equals 13 residues. Trimming pared 4 bases from V and 2 bases from J, leaving 7 bases between. Germline loops: CDR1 MGHDK, CDR2 SYGVNS. Here the CDR3 DNA reads TGTGCCAGCAGTGTGGTATACACAGATACGCAGTATTTT. It encodes CASSVVYTDTQYF. Looking up the rest from reference TRBV25-1 and TRBJ2-3 gives the full variable domain: EADIYQTPRYLVIGTGKKITLECSQTMGHDKMYWYQQDPGMELHLIHYSYGVNSTEKGDLSSESTVSRIRTEHFPLTLESARPSHTSQYLCASSVVYTDTQYFGPGTRLTVL.